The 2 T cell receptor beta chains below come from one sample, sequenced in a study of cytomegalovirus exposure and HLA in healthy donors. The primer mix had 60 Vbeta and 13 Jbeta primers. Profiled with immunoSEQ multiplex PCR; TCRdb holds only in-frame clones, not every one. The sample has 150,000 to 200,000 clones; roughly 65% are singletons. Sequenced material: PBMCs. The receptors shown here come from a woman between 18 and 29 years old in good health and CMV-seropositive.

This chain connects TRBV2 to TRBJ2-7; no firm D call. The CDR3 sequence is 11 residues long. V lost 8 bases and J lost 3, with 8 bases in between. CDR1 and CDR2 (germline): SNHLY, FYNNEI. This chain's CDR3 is CASGQIYEQYF. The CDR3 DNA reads TGTGCCAGCGGCCAAATCTACGAGCAGTACTTC.

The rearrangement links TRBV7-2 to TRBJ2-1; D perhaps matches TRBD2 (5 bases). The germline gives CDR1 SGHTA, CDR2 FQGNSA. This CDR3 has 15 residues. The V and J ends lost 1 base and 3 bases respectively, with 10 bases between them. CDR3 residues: CASSLGLTYYNEQFF. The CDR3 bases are TGTGCCAGCAGCTTAGGACTAACCTACTACAATGAGCAGTTCTTC.